Here is one TCR beta chain with its context. The target antigen is unknown. Data came from immunoSEQ multiplex PCR; TCRdb stores just in-frame clones and leaves some out. The sample has 71,000 or so clones; 86% are singletons. This entry belongs to a study of OX40 agonist ivuxolimab in advanced cancers. In the study overall: Intravenous ivuxolimab at 0.01 to 10 mg/kg was given to patients every 2 weeks. Eligibility rules accepted prior anti-PD-1, anti-PD-L1 or anti-CTLA-4 therapy, and 40% to 50% had some. Averaging roughly 60 years in age, with a range of about 23 to 79, the cohort was around 83% male.

General study results and limits: On average, a greater number of expanded clones characterised CD8+ T cells relative to CD4+.

The clonotype was recovered from an adult with an advanced solid tumor such as melanoma, head and neck, liver or kidney cancer. The specimen comprised CD4+ or CD8+ T cells sorted from blood, sampled in a trial of the OX40 agonist ivuxolimab.

CDR3: CASSPGQGNTEAFF. For the CDR3, the DNA is TGTGCCAGCAGCCCCGGACAGGGAAACACTGAAGCTTTCTTT. The chain couples TRBV7-9 to TRBJ1-1; the match to TRBD1 covers 8 bases. The CDR3 covers 14 residues. The J segment lost 2 bases and the V segment lost 5 bases, leaving 4 bases of the junction unmatched. Germline V gene sequence: CDR1 SEHNR, CDR2 FQNEAQ (reference sequence).